The clone carrying this T cell receptor beta chain was counted at least ten times. TCRdb processed the 5' RACE reads anew with MiXCR; each CDR3 protein has one entry. Here the sample spans 10,000 to 13,000 distinct CDR3 sequences, 15% to 20% being singletons. Tregs were sorted as CD4+CD25+CD127-/low cells. After removal of 4 bases from V and 2 bases from J, the junction contained 7 bases not matched to a gene. The CDR3 loop spans 16 amino acids. Looked up from germline, CDR1 is MNHNS and CDR2 is SASEGT. The sequenced sample was Tregs sorted from a lymph node. This TCR was recovered from a female donor with breast cancer. This sequence joins TRBV6-1 and TRBJ2-5, with 10 bases aligning to TRBD2. This chain's CDR3 is CASSGPSGSIQETQYF. CDR3 nucleotide sequence: TGTGCCAGCAGTGGGCCTAGCGGGAGTATTCAAGAGACCCAGTACTTC.